This TCR beta chain was recorded in a study of blood T cell repertoires in COVID-19. About the study: The analysed material was cDNA or gDNA that came from T cells, B-cell-depleted T cells, or PBMCs.

Participant age was roughly 18 to 89 years, and participants resided in fewer than 30 US areas. Symptom resolution, clearance, or two negative PCRs marked the recovered donors of Cohort 3. The CDR3 is 16 residues long. Per the germline V gene, CDR1 is LNHDA and CDR2 is SQIVND (reference sequence). Trimming took 5 bases from V and 5 from J; bases not matched to a gene: 11. In the authors' methods: Amplification of reference gene primers provided the estimated nucleated cell counts. Method: immunoSEQ multiplex PCR; TCRdb's copy keeps in-frame clones and lacks some. V, J and clone size are those of that table, while D and trimming were read from the DNA. The sample has some 170,000 clones, 85% seen once.

This receptor was taken from a man aged 35-49 years who had recovered from COVID-19. The genes are TRBV19 and TRBJ2-1; TRBD1 matches at 8 bases. The sequencing sample was made of PBMCs or T cells enriched from blood (not recorded which). The CDR3 bases are TGTGCCAGTAGTTACTACCGGGACAGGTCTAACAATGAGCAGTTCTTC. Protein product: CASSYYRDRSNNEQFF. The full variable domain, rest sourced from reference TRBV19 and TRBJ2-1, is DGGITQSPKYLFRKEGQNVTLSCEQNLNHDAMYWYRQDPGQGLRLIYYSQIVNDFQKGDIAEGYSVSREKKESFPLTVTSAQKNPTAFYLCASSYYRDRSNNEQFFGPGTRLTVL.